This T cell receptor (beta chain) emerged from a study of immune evolution from preneoplasia to lung adenocarcinoma. Study-wide results and caveats: Top clone share appeared to fall from AAH through AIS, MIA, adenocarcinoma.

Points on this clone: Antigen specificity is unknown.

Data came from immunoSEQ multiplex PCR; TCRdb stores just in-frame clones and leaves some out. The data contain around 15,000 clones, approximately 86% of them seen just once; the ten biggest clones take up 2.5% to 3%. This CDR3 is 12 amino acids long. Germline loops: CDR1 MDHEN, CDR2 SYDVKM. Deletions cut 8 bases from V and 2 bases from J, with 9 bases between. This receptor was obtained from a person aged 70 to 85 with invasive lung adenocarcinoma. The gene calls are TRBV28 and TRBJ1-2, with unresolved D. The sample taken for sequencing was FFPE invasive lung adenocarcinoma tissue. The CDR3 DNA is TGTGCCAGCCGCACAGACAACTATGGCTACACCTTC. Its translation is CASRTDNYGYTF.